This TCR beta chain emerged from a study of T cells in Graves' hyperthyroidism and ophthalmopathy. It was RNA transcripts that yielded the amplified TCR beta CDR3 regions. First-round RT-PCR targeting the TCR CDR3 was performed with the HTBI primer set. Using its own MiXCR run on the multiplex PCR reads, TCRdb lists one record per CDR3 protein. The sample contains about 290,000 distinct CDR3 sequences, 10% to 15% of which appear only once. The PBMCs were sourced from fresh peripheral blood (around 9.3 ml). Comment on this clonotype: The junction differs from germline at one of its ends, possibly a read error.

Germline CDR1 DFQATT, CDR2 SNEGSKA (reference sequence). The CDR3 spans 14 residues. This clonotype was sampled from a woman aged 25 to 45 with Graves' hyperthyroidism that later progressed to Graves' ophthalmopathy. The chain recombines TRBV20-1 with TRBJ2-7; 7 bases agree with TRBD1. Specimen: blood. The CDR3 DNA is TGCAGTGCTGCCGGACAGGCCATAACCTACGCGCAGTACTTC. This sequence encodes CSAAGQAITYAQYF.